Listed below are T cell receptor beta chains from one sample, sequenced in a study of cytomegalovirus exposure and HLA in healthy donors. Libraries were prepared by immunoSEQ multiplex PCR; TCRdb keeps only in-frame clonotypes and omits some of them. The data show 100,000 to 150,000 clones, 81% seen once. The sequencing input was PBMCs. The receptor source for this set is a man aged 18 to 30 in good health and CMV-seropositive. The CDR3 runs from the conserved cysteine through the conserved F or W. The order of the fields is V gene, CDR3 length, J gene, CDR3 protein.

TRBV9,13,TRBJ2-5,CASNQGGVGTQYF
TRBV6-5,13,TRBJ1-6,CASRNDRASPLHF
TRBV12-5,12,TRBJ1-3,CASTQQGNTIYF
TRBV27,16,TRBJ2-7,CASRLGAGTGRREQYF
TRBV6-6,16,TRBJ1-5,CASSYLARVSNQPQHF
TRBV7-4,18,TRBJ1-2,CASTLRTGTGDVGYGYTF
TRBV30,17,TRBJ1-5,CAWSSGFAGTGHQPQHF
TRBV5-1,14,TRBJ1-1,CASSRVGGSTEAFF
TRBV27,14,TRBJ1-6,CASSTGQYNSPLHF
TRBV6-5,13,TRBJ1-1,CASSYEGDTEAFF
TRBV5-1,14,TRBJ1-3,CASSLASGRNTIYF
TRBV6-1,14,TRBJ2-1,CASSVGRSYNEQFF
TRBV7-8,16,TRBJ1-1,CASSQKGQGAGTEAFF
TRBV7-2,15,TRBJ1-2,CASSSPSRANYGYTF